A selection of T cell receptor beta chains follows, all from one sample in a study of blood T cell repertoires in COVID-19. Repertoires were generated with immunoSEQ multiplex PCR, while TCRdb's copy carries only in-frame clones and drops some. The sample lists under 130,000 clones; approximately 92% were seen once. Sequenced sample: peripheral blood. All receptors derive from a woman older than 75 with acute or convalescent COVID-19. The CDR3 runs from the conserved cysteine through the conserved F or W. The order of the fields is clone size, D gene, CDR3 length, V gene, J gene, CDR3 DNA, CDR3 protein. D genes are given only for firm matches. Expanded clones are given a class, and other clones once, few, many or no size at all.

clone_size: -
d_call: -
cdr3_length: 15
v_call: TRBV28
j_call: TRBJ2-3
cdr3_nt: TGTGCCAGCAGTTTCCAGGGATCCCGCACAGATACGCAGTATTTT
cdr3_aa: CASSFQGSRTDTQYF

clone_size: few
d_call: TRBD1
cdr3_length: 14
v_call: TRBV9
j_call: TRBJ1-3
cdr3_nt: TGTGCCAGCAGCGGGACAGGTCGTGGAAACACCATATATTTT
cdr3_aa: CASSGTGRGNTIYF

clone_size: -
d_call: TRBD1
cdr3_length: 14
v_call: TRBV7-2
j_call: TRBJ2-7
cdr3_nt: TGTGCCAGCAGCTTATGGGGACAGTCCTACGAGCAGTACTTC
cdr3_aa: CASSLWGQSYEQYF

clone_size: -
d_call: TRBD1
cdr3_length: 15
v_call: TRBV5-5
j_call: TRBJ1-5
cdr3_nt: TGTGCCAGCAGCGGGGGGACAGCTAGCAATCAGCCCCAGCATTTT
cdr3_aa: CASSGGTASNQPQHF

clone_size: -
d_call: -
cdr3_length: 15
v_call: TRBV19
j_call: TRBJ2-1
cdr3_nt: TGTGCCAGTAGTATTGACAGGAGCTCCTACAATGAGCAGTTCTTC
cdr3_aa: CASSIDRSSYNEQFF

clone_size: -
d_call: -
cdr3_length: 10
v_call: TRBV20-1
j_call: TRBJ2-1
cdr3_nt: TGCAGTGCTCGAGCGGATGAGCAGTTCTTC
cdr3_aa: CSARADEQFF

clone_size: -
d_call: -
cdr3_length: 16
v_call: TRBV11-2
j_call: TRBJ1-6
cdr3_nt: TGTGCCAGCAGCTTAGTTTCCGGGTTGGGTACTTCACCCCTCCACTTT
cdr3_aa: CASSLVSGLGTSPLHF

clone_size: -
d_call: TRBD1
cdr3_length: 16
v_call: TRBV6-2/TRBV6-3
j_call: TRBJ1-5
cdr3_nt: TGTGCCAGCAGTTTCCTCGGACAGGGAGGAGATCAGCCCCAGCATTTT
cdr3_aa: CASSFLGQGGDQPQHF

clone_size: -
d_call: -
cdr3_length: 17
v_call: TRBV18
j_call: TRBJ1-3
cdr3_nt: TGTGCCAGCTCACCACCGGCCCAGAAATCCTCTGGAAACACCATATATTTT
cdr3_aa: CASSPPAQKSSGNTIYF

clone_size: -
d_call: TRBD1
cdr3_length: 17
v_call: TRBV4-2
j_call: TRBJ1-3
cdr3_nt: TGTGCCAGCAGCCAAGATGGACAGGGTTCGGGAAGAAACACCATATATTTT
cdr3_aa: CASSQDGQGSGRNTIYF

clone_size: -
d_call: -
cdr3_length: 15
v_call: TRBV5-1
j_call: TRBJ1-1
cdr3_nt: TGCGCCAGCAGCTTGGGGGCGGGTATGAACACTGAAGCTTTCTTT
cdr3_aa: CASSLGAGMNTEAFF

clone_size: -
d_call: TRBD2
cdr3_length: 15
v_call: TRBV7-2
j_call: TRBJ2-3
cdr3_nt: TGTGCCAGCAGCTTAGGTCTAGCGGGTCCAGATACGCAGTATTTT
cdr3_aa: CASSLGLAGPDTQYF

clone_size: -
d_call: -
cdr3_length: 17
v_call: TRBV10-3
j_call: TRBJ2-3
cdr3_nt: TGTGCCATCAGTGAAAGGGGCAGGGCCAAGCCACCAGATACGCAGTATTTT
cdr3_aa: CAISERGRAKPPDTQYF

clone_size: -
d_call: -
cdr3_length: 15
v_call: TRBV19
j_call: TRBJ1-2
cdr3_nt: TGTGCCAGTAGTACCCCCCTGACATCTAACTATGGCTACACCTTC
cdr3_aa: CASSTPLTSNYGYTF

clone_size: -
d_call: -
cdr3_length: 15
v_call: TRBV27
j_call: TRBJ1-6
cdr3_nt: TGTGCCAGCAGTTTATCTTGGGAGGGGACTTCACCCCTCCACTTT
cdr3_aa: CASSLSWEGTSPLHF

clone_size: -
d_call: -
cdr3_length: 14
v_call: TRBV6-5
j_call: TRBJ2-7
cdr3_nt: TGTGCCAGCAGCACACTCAGGGGACCCTACGAGCAGTACTTC
cdr3_aa: CASSTLRGPYEQYF

clone_size: -
d_call: TRBD1
cdr3_length: 13
v_call: TRBV19
j_call: TRBJ1-1
cdr3_nt: TGTGCCAGTAAGAGACAGGGATATACTGAAGCTTTCTTT
cdr3_aa: CASKRQGYTEAFF

clone_size: -
d_call: TRBD1
cdr3_length: 16
v_call: TRBV5-4
j_call: TRBJ2-5
cdr3_nt: TGTGCCAGCACACCGGCGACAGGGGCCTTTTGGGAGACCCAGTACTTC
cdr3_aa: CASTPATGAFWETQYF

clone_size: -
d_call: -
cdr3_length: 12
v_call: TRBV15
j_call: TRBJ1-2
cdr3_nt: TGTGCCACCAGCAATGGACAGCGTACGATCACCTTC
cdr3_aa: CATSNGQRTITF

clone_size: -
d_call: TRBD1
cdr3_length: 15
v_call: TRBV19
j_call: TRBJ1-5
cdr3_nt: TGTGCCAGTAGTATCGGACAGGGTATGAATCAGCCCCAGCATTTT
cdr3_aa: CASSIGQGMNQPQHF

clone_size: -
d_call: TRBD2
cdr3_length: 16
v_call: TRBV5-1
j_call: TRBJ2-3
cdr3_nt: TGCGCCAGCAGCTTGGTCCTAGCGGGGGGAACAGATACGCAGTATTTT
cdr3_aa: CASSLVLAGGTDTQYF

clone_size: -
d_call: -
cdr3_length: 17
v_call: TRBV5-1
j_call: TRBJ1-1
cdr3_nt: TGCGCCAGCAGCTTGGCCGCGGCAGGGAATATGAACACTGAAGCTTTCTTT
cdr3_aa: CASSLAAAGNMNTEAFF

clone_size: -
d_call: TRBD2
cdr3_length: 15
v_call: TRBV3-1/TRBV3-2
j_call: TRBJ2-1
cdr3_nt: TGTGCCAGCAGCCAAGGGCTAGCGGGGGGGAGTGAGCAGTTCTTC
cdr3_aa: CASSQGLAGGSEQFF

clone_size: -
d_call: TRBD1
cdr3_length: 17
v_call: TRBV28
j_call: TRBJ1-5
cdr3_nt: TGTGCCAGCAGTGTATCCGGGACAGGGTATAGCAATCAGCCCCAGCATTTT
cdr3_aa: CASSVSGTGYSNQPQHF

clone_size: -
d_call: -
cdr3_length: 14
v_call: TRBV5-6
j_call: TRBJ2-5
cdr3_nt: TGTGCCAGCAGCTTGGGAACAGGGAGAGAGACCCAGTACTTC
cdr3_aa: CASSLGTGRETQYF

clone_size: -
d_call: -
cdr3_length: 15
v_call: TRBV5-1
j_call: TRBJ1-1
cdr3_nt: TGCGCCAGCAGCTTGGGTGGGGCTTCGAACACTGAAGCTTTCTTT
cdr3_aa: CASSLGGASNTEAFF

clone_size: -
d_call: TRBD2
cdr3_length: 15
v_call: TRBV11-2
j_call: TRBJ2-1
cdr3_nt: TGTGCCAGCAGCTCGGGACTAGCGACTTACAATGAGCAGTTCTTC
cdr3_aa: CASSSGLATYNEQFF

clone_size: -
d_call: -
cdr3_length: 14
v_call: TRBV3-1/TRBV3-2
j_call: TRBJ1-4
cdr3_nt: TGTGCCAGCAGCCCGGGAACAACTAATGAAAAACTGTTTTTT
cdr3_aa: CASSPGTTNEKLFF

clone_size: -
d_call: -
cdr3_length: 13
v_call: TRBV10-3
j_call: TRBJ2-3
cdr3_nt: TGTGCCATCAGTGACGGAGCAGGGGATACGCAGTATTTT
cdr3_aa: CAISDGAGDTQYF

clone_size: -
d_call: TRBD2
cdr3_length: 16
v_call: TRBV5-5
j_call: TRBJ2-1
cdr3_nt: TGTGCCAGCAGTTCGCAGCGGGGGAGCTCCTACAATGAGCAGTTCTTC
cdr3_aa: CASSSQRGSSYNEQFF

clone_size: -
d_call: TRBD1
cdr3_length: 15
v_call: TRBV24-1
j_call: TRBJ1-5
cdr3_nt: TGTGCCACCAGTGCCCGGGACAGGGGCAATCAGCCCCAGCATTTT
cdr3_aa: CATSARDRGNQPQHF

clone_size: -
d_call: -
cdr3_length: 16
v_call: TRBV5-5
j_call: TRBJ2-2
cdr3_nt: TGTGCCAGCAGCAACCCGGGACAACCGAACACCGGGGAGCTGTTTTTT
cdr3_aa: CASSNPGQPNTGELFF

clone_size: -
d_call: TRBD1
cdr3_length: 17
v_call: TRBV29-1
j_call: TRBJ2-3
cdr3_nt: TGCAGCGTTGGCCTCCTCCTACAGGGGGCTTGGGCAGATACGCAGTATTTT
cdr3_aa: CSVGLLLQGAWADTQYF

clone_size: few
d_call: -
cdr3_length: 17
v_call: TRBV6-1
j_call: TRBJ1-6
cdr3_nt: TGTGCCAGCAGTGGAGGGGGTCCTAGCTCCTATAATTCACCCCTCCACTTT
cdr3_aa: CASSGGGPSSYNSPLHF

clone_size: -
d_call: -
cdr3_length: 16
v_call: TRBV15
j_call: TRBJ2-3
cdr3_nt: TGTGCCACCAGCAGAGATCCGTCCGCTAGCAAAGATACGCAGTATTTT
cdr3_aa: CATSRDPSASKDTQYF

clone_size: -
d_call: -
cdr3_length: 14
v_call: TRBV27
j_call: TRBJ2-4
cdr3_nt: TGTGCCAGCAGTTTGGGGGGAACCAAAAACATTCAGTACTTC
cdr3_aa: CASSLGGTKNIQYF

clone_size: -
d_call: -
cdr3_length: 11
v_call: TRBV10-3
j_call: TRBJ2-1
cdr3_nt: TGTGCCACACAGGTCTACAATGAGCAGTTCTTC
cdr3_aa: CATQVYNEQFF

clone_size: few
d_call: -
cdr3_length: 14
v_call: TRBV6-4
j_call: TRBJ2-2
cdr3_nt: TGTGCCAGCAGTGATGAGGCTTCCACCGGGGAGCTGTTTTTT
cdr3_aa: CASSDEASTGELFF

clone_size: -
d_call: TRBD1
cdr3_length: 15
v_call: TRBV5-1
j_call: TRBJ1-2
cdr3_nt: TGCGCCAGCGCCGGAACAGGGGGGACTAACTATGGCTACACCTTC
cdr3_aa: CASAGTGGTNYGYTF

clone_size: -
d_call: TRBD1
cdr3_length: 15
v_call: TRBV19
j_call: TRBJ1-5
cdr3_nt: TGTGCCAGTAGTTTCGGACAGGGGGCTGCTCAGCCCCAGCATTTT
cdr3_aa: CASSFGQGAAQPQHF

clone_size: -
d_call: TRBD1
cdr3_length: 15
v_call: TRBV2
j_call: TRBJ1-5
cdr3_nt: TGTGCCAGCAGTCAAGACAGGGGGTCTTATCAGCCCCAGCATTTT
cdr3_aa: CASSQDRGSYQPQHF

clone_size: -
d_call: -
cdr3_length: 15
v_call: TRBV9
j_call: TRBJ2-5
cdr3_nt: TGTGCCAGCAGCGTAGAGGCAGGGATTGGCGAGACCCAGTACTTC
cdr3_aa: CASSVEAGIGETQYF

clone_size: -
d_call: TRBD2
cdr3_length: 15
v_call: TRBV9
j_call: TRBJ2-7
cdr3_nt: TGTGCCAGCAGCGTAGGAGGCGGGGGGGCCTACGAGCAGTACTTC
cdr3_aa: CASSVGGGGAYEQYF

clone_size: -
d_call: -
cdr3_length: 14
v_call: TRBV10-1
j_call: TRBJ2-5
cdr3_nt: TGCGCCAGCAGTTCCTACAGGGATCCGGAGACCCAGTACTTC
cdr3_aa: CASSSYRDPETQYF

clone_size: -
d_call: -
cdr3_length: 13
v_call: TRBV4-3
j_call: TRBJ2-3
cdr3_nt: TGCGCCAGCAGCCAAGTCCAGACAGATACGCAGTATTTT
cdr3_aa: CASSQVQTDTQYF